This TCR beta chain was captured in a study of long-term antiretroviral therapy in people with HIV. By its share, this clone is large. Antigen: not known. A v3.0 immunoSEQ assay was performed at survey level. It was roughly 40,000-50,000 T-cell genomes per sample that sequencing targeted. The protocol was immunoSEQ multiplex PCR, while the TCRdb copy is restricted to in-frame clones and leaves out a portion. Here the sample spans approximately 9,600 clones, 84% being singletons. Whole-study findings and limits: Patients on ART gained diversity, which nonetheless stayed below transplant donor controls. The ART regimens used between the mid-2000s and the late 2010s may be less effective than current ones.

The V gene's germline CDR1 is SGHTA and CDR2 FQGNSA. This CDR3 comprises 19 residues. With V trimmed by 2 bases and J by 12 bases, 17 bases remained unmatched. Sequencing used unsorted PBMCs, obtained 0.3 years before starting antiretroviral therapy. The clonotype was recovered from a young man with HIV. The J gene is TRBJ2-1, the V gene TRBV7-2; 15 bases fit TRBD2. The CDR3 sequence is CASSLRGAGTSGGLGGQFF. The DNA of the CDR3 is TGTGCCAGCAGCTTAAGAGGGGCGGGGACTAGCGGGGGGTTAGGTGGGCAGTTCTTC.